The clone carrying this T cell receptor (beta chain) has at least ten counts. V lost 6 bases to trimming and J lost 6 bases, with 17 bases between them. Germline CDR1 reads MDHEN; CDR2 reads SYDVKM. The CDR3 has 14 amino acids. This sample was included in a study of T cells in Graves' hyperthyroidism and ophthalmopathy. RNA transcripts yielded amplified TCR beta CDR3 regions. Researchers ran a first-round RT-PCR on the TCR CDR3 using the HTBI primer set. Each CDR3 protein is one row after TCRdb ran MiXCR on the multiplex PCR reads. The sample consists of 500,000 to 750,000 distinct CDR3 sequences, 12% to 15% of them appearing once.

The receptor's source is a woman aged 18-35 years with Graves' ophthalmopathy. Specimen: blood. The chain employs TRBV28 and TRBJ1-1; weak D call: TRBD1 (6 bases). The CDR3 here is CASRTPGQISEAFF. The CDR3 DNA reads as TGTGCCAGCAGGACACCGGGACAAATATCTGAAGCTTTCTTT.